Listed below are T cell receptor beta chains from one sample, sequenced in a study of control samples from healthy donors and cancer patients. Repertoires were generated with immunoSEQ multiplex PCR, while TCRdb's copy carries only in-frame clones and drops some. Of some 120,000 clones listed, just under 95% are singletons. The specimen was blood. These TCRs come from a man aged 25 to 40 in good health. CDR3s include the opening cysteine and the closing phenylalanine or tryptophan. The order of the fields is J gene, V gene, CDR3 protein.

j_call: TRBJ1-3
v_call: TRBV19
cdr3_aa: CASNPTGSSGNTIYF

j_call: TRBJ2-3
v_call: TRBV24-1
cdr3_aa: CATSGGAGTLSTDTQYF

j_call: TRBJ2-7
v_call: TRBV4-1
cdr3_aa: CASSEGALSYEQYF

j_call: TRBJ2-2
v_call: TRBV4-1
cdr3_aa: CASSQIRGGELFF

j_call: TRBJ1-1
v_call: TRBV5-6
cdr3_aa: CASSLWASTEAFF

j_call: TRBJ2-3
v_call: TRBV27
cdr3_aa: CASSSWSDTQYF

j_call: TRBJ1-1
v_call: TRBV5-1
cdr3_aa: CASSLGLLNTEAFF

j_call: TRBJ1-2
v_call: TRBV21-1
cdr3_aa: CASSKRAGNYGYTF

j_call: TRBJ2-1
v_call: TRBV28
cdr3_aa: CASSSSRTAPRTSLIF

j_call: TRBJ1-1
v_call: TRBV25-1
cdr3_aa: CASSEYIGPSDTEAFF

j_call: TRBJ1-3
v_call: TRBV9
cdr3_aa: CASSVRGGNTIYF

j_call: TRBJ1-5
v_call: TRBV19
cdr3_aa: CASSPVGHSNQPQHF

j_call: TRBJ1-2
v_call: TRBV6-2/TRBV6-3
cdr3_aa: CASSYYQGPGYTF

j_call: TRBJ2-7
v_call: TRBV2
cdr3_aa: CASIATTGGEQYF

j_call: TRBJ2-3
v_call: TRBV11-3
cdr3_aa: CASSAGHVTDTQYF

j_call: TRBJ2-7
v_call: TRBV10-3
cdr3_aa: CASTLSGERREQYF

j_call: TRBJ2-7
v_call: TRBV14
cdr3_aa: CASSPGPAYEQYF

j_call: TRBJ1-5
v_call: TRBV30
cdr3_aa: CAWSVRSINQPQHF

j_call: TRBJ2-3
v_call: TRBV7-2
cdr3_aa: CASSFRTSGVGWTDTQYF

j_call: TRBJ1-6
v_call: TRBV7-2
cdr3_aa: CASSLKGFSSYNSPLHF

j_call: TRBJ1-1
v_call: TRBV7-9
cdr3_aa: CASSLVREAEAFF

j_call: TRBJ1-2
v_call: TRBV9
cdr3_aa: CASSVESGIHGYTF

j_call: TRBJ1-4
v_call: TRBV15
cdr3_aa: CATSRDRVGEKLFF

j_call: TRBJ1-5
v_call: TRBV7-2
cdr3_aa: CASSRTRDQPQHF

j_call: TRBJ1-1
v_call: TRBV6-2/TRBV6-3
cdr3_aa: CASSRREATEAFF

j_call: TRBJ1-6
v_call: TRBV5-1
cdr3_aa: CASSLVDLGINSPLHF

j_call: TRBJ1-1
v_call: TRBV3-1/TRBV3-2
cdr3_aa: CASSLIENTEAFF

j_call: TRBJ1-2
v_call: TRBV9
cdr3_aa: CASSYSRTDSSYGYTF

j_call: TRBJ1-6
v_call: TRBV5-6
cdr3_aa: CASSSSGVSPLHF

j_call: TRBJ2-5
v_call: TRBV6-5
cdr3_aa: CAAAWAGWETQYF

j_call: TRBJ1-1
v_call: TRBV18
cdr3_aa: CASSPERQAWIEAFF

j_call: TRBJ2-2
v_call: TRBV5-4
cdr3_aa: CASRPSGVVGTGELFF

j_call: TRBJ1-1
v_call: TRBV20-1
cdr3_aa: CSARRGAEAFF

j_call: TRBJ2-3
v_call: TRBV6-2/TRBV6-3
cdr3_aa: CASSRGWSSGGVTDTQYF

j_call: TRBJ2-5
v_call: TRBV15
cdr3_aa: CATSREYQETQYF